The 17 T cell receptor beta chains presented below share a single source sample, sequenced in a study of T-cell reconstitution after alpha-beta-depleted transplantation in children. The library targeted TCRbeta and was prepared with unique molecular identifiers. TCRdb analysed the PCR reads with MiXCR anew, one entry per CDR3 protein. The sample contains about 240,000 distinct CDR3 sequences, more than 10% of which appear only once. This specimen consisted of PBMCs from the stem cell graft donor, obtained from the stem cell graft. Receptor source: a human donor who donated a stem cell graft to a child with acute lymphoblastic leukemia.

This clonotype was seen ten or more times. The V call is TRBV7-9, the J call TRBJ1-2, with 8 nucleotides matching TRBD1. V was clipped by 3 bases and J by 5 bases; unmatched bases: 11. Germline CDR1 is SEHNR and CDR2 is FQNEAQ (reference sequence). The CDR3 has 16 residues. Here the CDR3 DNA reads TGTGCCAGCAGCTTGGTATCAGGGACAGGCGCGTATGGCTACACCTTC. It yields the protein CASSLVSGTGAYGYTF.

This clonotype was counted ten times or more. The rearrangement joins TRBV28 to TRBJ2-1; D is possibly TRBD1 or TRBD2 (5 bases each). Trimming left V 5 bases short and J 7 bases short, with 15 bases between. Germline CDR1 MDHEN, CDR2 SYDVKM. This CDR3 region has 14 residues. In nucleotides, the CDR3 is TGTGCCAGCAGTGCCCGGGACCCAAAGAATGAGCAGTTCTTC. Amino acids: CASSARDPKNEQFF.

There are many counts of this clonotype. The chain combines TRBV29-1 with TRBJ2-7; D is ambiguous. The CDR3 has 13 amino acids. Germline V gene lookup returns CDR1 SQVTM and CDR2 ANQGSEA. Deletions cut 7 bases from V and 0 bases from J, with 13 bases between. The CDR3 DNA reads TGCAGCGCCCGCCTCGGAAGCTCCTACGAGCAGTACTTC. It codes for CSARLGSSYEQYF.

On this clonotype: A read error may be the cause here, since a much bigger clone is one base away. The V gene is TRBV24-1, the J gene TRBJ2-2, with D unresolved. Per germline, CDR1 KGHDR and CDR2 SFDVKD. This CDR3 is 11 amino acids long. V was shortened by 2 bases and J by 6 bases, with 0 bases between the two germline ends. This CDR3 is CATSDSGELFF. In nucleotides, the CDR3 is TGTGCCACCAGTGATTCCGGGGAGCTGTTTTTT.

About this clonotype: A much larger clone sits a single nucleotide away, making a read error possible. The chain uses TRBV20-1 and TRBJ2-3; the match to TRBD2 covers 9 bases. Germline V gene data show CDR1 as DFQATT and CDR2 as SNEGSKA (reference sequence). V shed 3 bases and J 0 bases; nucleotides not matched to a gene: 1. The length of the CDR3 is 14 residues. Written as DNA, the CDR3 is TGCAGTGCTAGTACTAGCGGGAGCACAGATACGCAGTATTTT. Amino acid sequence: CSASTSGSTDTQYF.

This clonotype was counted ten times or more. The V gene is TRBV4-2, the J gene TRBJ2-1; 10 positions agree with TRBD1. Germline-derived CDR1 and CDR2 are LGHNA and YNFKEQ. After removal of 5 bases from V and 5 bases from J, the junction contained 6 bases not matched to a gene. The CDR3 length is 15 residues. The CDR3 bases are TGTGCCAGCAGCAAGGGACAGGGGATTAACAATGAGCAGTTCTTC. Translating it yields CASSKGQGINNEQFF.

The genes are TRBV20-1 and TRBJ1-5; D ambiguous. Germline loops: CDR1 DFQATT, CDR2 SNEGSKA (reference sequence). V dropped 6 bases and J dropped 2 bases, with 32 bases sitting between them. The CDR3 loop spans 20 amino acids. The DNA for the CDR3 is TGCAGTGCCCTGTTGGCGTCGGGATTGTTTTCGGGCCCGGGCAATCAGCCCCAGCATTTT. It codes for CSALLASGLFSGPGNQPQHF.

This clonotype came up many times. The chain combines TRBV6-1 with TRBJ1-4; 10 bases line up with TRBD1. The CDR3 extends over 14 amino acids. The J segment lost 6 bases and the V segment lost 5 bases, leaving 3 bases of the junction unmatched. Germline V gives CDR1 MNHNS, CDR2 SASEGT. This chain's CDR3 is CASSRTGGYEKLFF. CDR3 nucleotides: TGTGCCAGCAGTCGGACAGGGGGATATGAAAAACTGTTTTTT.

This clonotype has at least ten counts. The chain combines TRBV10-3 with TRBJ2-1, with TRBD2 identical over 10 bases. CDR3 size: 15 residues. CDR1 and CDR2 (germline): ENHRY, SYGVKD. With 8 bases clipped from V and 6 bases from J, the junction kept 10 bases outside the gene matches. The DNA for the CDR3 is TGTGCCATCCAGCAACCTAGCGGGAGTGGCAATGAGCAGTTCTTC. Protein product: CAIQQPSGSGNEQFF.

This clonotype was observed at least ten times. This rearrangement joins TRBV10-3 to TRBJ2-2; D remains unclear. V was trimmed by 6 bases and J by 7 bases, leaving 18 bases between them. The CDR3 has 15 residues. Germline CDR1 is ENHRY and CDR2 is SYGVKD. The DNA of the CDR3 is TGTGCCATCAGGGCTAGTGGGGTATCGGACGGGGAGCTGTTTTTT. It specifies CAIRASGVSDGELFF.

CDR3 bases: TGTGCCAGCAAGTCCCAGGAGCTGTTTTTT. This sequence encodes CASKSQELFF. J is TRBJ2-2 and V is TRBV7-9, with D unclear. V lost 7 bases, J lost 10 bases, and 7 bases lay in between. The CDR3 covers 10 residues. The germline gives CDR1 SEHNR, CDR2 FQNEAQ (reference sequence).

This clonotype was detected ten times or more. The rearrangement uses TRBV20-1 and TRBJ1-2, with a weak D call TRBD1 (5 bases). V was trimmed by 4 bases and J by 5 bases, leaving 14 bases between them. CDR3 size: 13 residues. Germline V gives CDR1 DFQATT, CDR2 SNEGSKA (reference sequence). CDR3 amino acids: CSAMPGTQYGYTF. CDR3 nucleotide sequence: TGCAGTGCTATGCCCGGGACCCAATATGGCTACACCTTC.

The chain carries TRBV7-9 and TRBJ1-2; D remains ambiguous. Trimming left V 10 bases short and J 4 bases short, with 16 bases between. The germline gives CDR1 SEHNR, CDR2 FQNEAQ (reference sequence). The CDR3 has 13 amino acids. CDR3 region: CAMGPGILYGYTF. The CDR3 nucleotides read TGTGCCATGGGCCCCGGGATACTCTATGGCTACACCTTC. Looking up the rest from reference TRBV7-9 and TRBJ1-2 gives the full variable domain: DTGVSQNPRHKITKRGQNVTFRCDPISEHNRLYWYRQTLGQGPEFLTYFQNEAQLEKSRLLSDRFSAERPKGSFSTLEIQRTEQGDSAMYLCAMGPGILYGYTFGSGTRLTVV.

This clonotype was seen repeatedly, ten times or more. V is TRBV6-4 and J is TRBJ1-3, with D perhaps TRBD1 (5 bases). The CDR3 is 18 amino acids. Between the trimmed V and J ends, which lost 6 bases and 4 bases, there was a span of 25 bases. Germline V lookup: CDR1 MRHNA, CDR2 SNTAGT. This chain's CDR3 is CASRRNNSGPQQGNTIYF. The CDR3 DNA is TGTGCCAGCAGGCGGAATAATTCGGGGCCTCAGCAGGGAAACACCATATATTTT.

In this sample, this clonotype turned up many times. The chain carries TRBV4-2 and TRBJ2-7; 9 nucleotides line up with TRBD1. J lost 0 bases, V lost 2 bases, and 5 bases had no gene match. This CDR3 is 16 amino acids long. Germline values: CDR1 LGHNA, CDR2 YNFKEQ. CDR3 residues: CASSQFRTGDSYEQYF. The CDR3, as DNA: TGTGCCAGCAGCCAATTCCGGACAGGGGACTCCTACGAGCAGTACTTC.

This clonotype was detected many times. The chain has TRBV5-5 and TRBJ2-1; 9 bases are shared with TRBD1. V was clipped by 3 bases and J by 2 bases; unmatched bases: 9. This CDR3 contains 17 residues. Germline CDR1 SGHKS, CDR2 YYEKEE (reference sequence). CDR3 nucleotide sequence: TGTGCCAGCAGCTCACACTCCGGACAGGGGCCCTACAATGAGCAGTTCTTC. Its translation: CASSSHSGQGPYNEQFF.

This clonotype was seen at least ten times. CDR3 sequence reads: CASSSPESFSNEQYF. In nucleotides, the CDR3 is TGTGCCAGCAGTTCCCCTGAAAGTTTCAGCAACGAGCAGTACTTC. The chain joins TRBV28 to TRBJ2-7; D uncertain. Germline loops: CDR1 MDHEN, CDR2 SYDVKM. CDR3 size: 15 residues. V was shortened by 4 bases and J by 5 bases, with 18 bases between the two germline ends. Variable domain in full (rest from reference TRBV28 and TRBJ2-7): DVKVTQSSRYLVKRTGEKVFLECVQDMDHENMFWYRQDPGLGLRLIYFSYDVKMKEKGDIPEGYSVSREKKERFSLILESASTNQTSMYLCASSSPESFSNEQYFGPGTRLTVT.